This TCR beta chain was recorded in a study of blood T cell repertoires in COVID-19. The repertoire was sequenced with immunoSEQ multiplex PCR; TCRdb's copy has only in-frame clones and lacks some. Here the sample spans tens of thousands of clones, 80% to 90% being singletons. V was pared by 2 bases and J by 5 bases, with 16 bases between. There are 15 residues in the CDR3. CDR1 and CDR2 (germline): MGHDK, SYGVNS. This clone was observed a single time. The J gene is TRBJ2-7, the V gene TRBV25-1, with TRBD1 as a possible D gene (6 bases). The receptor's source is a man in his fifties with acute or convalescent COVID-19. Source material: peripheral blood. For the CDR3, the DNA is TGTGCCAGCAGTGAAGGGAACAGGGTAAGAAACGAGCAGTACTTC. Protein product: CASSEGNRVRNEQYF.